The clone carrying this T cell receptor beta chain appeared many times. Its antigen is undetermined. Amplified TCR beta CDR3 regions derived from RNA transcripts. A set of HTBI primers served as the primers for a first-round RT-PCR of the TCR CDR3. One entry per CDR3 protein results from TCRdb running MiXCR on the multiplex PCR reads. In the table there are about 560,000 distinct CDR3 sequences, around 17% of which are singletons. Graves' hyperthyroidism was deemed stable absent ophthalmopathy progression within 18 months. These data come from a study of T cells in Graves' hyperthyroidism and ophthalmopathy. Study-level points and caveats: Ophthalmopathy stood apart from stable hyperthyroidism in a 13 V-J model.

Germline CDR1 and CDR2: SGHTA and FQGNSA. This CDR3 spans 14 amino acids. V lost 6 bases, J lost 4 bases, and 12 bases lay in between. The sample comprised blood. This rearrangement joins TRBV7-2 to TRBJ1-4, with D hard to call. The TCR sequence derives from a woman under 30 with Graves' hyperthyroidism. As DNA, the CDR3 is TGTGCCAGCAGTCCAGGACTACTTAATGAAAAACTGTTTTTT. It codes for CASSPGLLNEKLFF.